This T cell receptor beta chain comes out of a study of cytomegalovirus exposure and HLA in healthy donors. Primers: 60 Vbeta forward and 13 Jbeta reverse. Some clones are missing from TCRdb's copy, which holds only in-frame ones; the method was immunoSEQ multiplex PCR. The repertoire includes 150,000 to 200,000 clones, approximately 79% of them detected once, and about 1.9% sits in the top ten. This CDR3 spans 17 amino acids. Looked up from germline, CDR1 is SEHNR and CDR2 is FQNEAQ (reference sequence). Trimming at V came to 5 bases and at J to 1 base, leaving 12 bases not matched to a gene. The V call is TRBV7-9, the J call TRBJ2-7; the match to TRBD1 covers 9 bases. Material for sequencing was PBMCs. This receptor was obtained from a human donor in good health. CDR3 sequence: CASSQGTGGSRSYEQYF. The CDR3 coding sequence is TGTGCCAGCAGCCAAGGCACAGGGGGCTCAAGATCCTACGAGCAGTACTTC. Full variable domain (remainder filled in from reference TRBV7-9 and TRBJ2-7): DTGVSQNPRHKITKRGQNVTFRCDPISEHNRLYWYRQTLGQGPEFLTYFQNEAQLEKSRLLSDRFSAERPKGSFSTLEIQRTEQGDSAMYLCASSQGTGGSRSYEQYFGPGTRLTVT.